This T cell receptor (beta chain) was sequenced in a study of blood T cell repertoires in COVID-19. Deletions cut 0 bases from V and 3 bases from J, with 8 bases between. The germline gives CDR1 SGHRS, CDR2 YFSETQ. The CDR3 sequence is 14 residues long. As handled by the study authors: Cell counts per sample came from amplifying reference gene primers. Libraries were prepared by immunoSEQ multiplex PCR; TCRdb keeps only in-frame clonotypes and omits some of them. V, J and clone size reflect that table, while D and trimming were determined from the DNA. The table includes some 80,000 clones, 80% to 85% detected once.

This clonotype was obtained from a man aged 50 or older with acute or convalescent COVID-19. The chain has TRBV5-1 and TRBJ2-3, with a possible D match to TRBD2 (5 bases). Input material: peripheral blood. The CDR3 region has the DNA TGCGCCAGCAGCTTGGGGGAGCCGACAGATACGCAGTATTTT. This translates into CASSLGEPTDTQYF. The variable domain in full, completed from reference TRBV5-1 and TRBJ2-3, reads KAGVTQTPRYLIKTRGQQVTLSCSPISGHRSVSWYQQTPGQGLQFLFEYFSETQRNKGNFPGRFSGRQFSNSRSEMNVSTLELGDSALYLCASSLGEPTDTQYFGPGTRLTVL.